These 23 T cell receptor beta chains were all obtained from the same sample, sequenced in a study of T-cell reconstitution after alpha-beta-depleted transplantation in children. Preparation of the TCRbeta library involved a method that used unique molecular identifiers. Each CDR3 protein gets one entry after TCRdb re-called the PCR reads with MiXCR. The table includes more than 550,000 distinct CDR3 sequences, 10% to 13% detected once. The sequenced sample was PBMCs from the stem cell graft donor, obtained from the stem cell graft. These receptors were obtained from a human donor who donated a stem cell graft to a child with acute myeloid leukemia.

This clonotype was picked up many times. The rearrangement joins TRBV9 to TRBJ2-3; D is unclear. V was trimmed by 0 bases and J by 0 bases, leaving 2 bases between them. CDR1 and CDR2 from the germline V gene are SGDLS and YYNGEE. CDR3 length: 13 amino acids. The CDR3, as DNA: TGTGCCAGCAGCGTAGTAAGCACAGATACGCAGTATTTT. It specifies CASSVVSTDTQYF.

This clonotype was seen only a few times. This chain uses TRBV7-8 with TRBJ1-1; perhaps TRBD1 as D (5 bases). The CDR3 spans 15 residues. The germline gives CDR1 SGHVS, CDR2 FQNEAQ. V shed 5 bases and J shed 0 bases, with 13 bases lying between them. CDR3 loop: CASSVLEDMNTEAFF. The CDR3 DNA is TGTGCCAGCAGCGTCCTCGAGGACATGAACACTGAAGCTTTCTTT.

This clonotype was picked up many times. The chain joins TRBV20-1 to TRBJ2-1; 7 bases agree with TRBD2. J gave up 6 bases and V 6 bases, and 8 bases lay outside the gene matches. The CDR3 extends over 13 amino acids. Germline assignment: CDR1 DFQATT and CDR2 SNEGSKA (reference sequence). The chain's CDR3 is CSASGTSVNEQFF. As DNA, the CDR3 is TGCAGTGCCTCAGGCACTAGCGTCAATGAGCAGTTCTTC.

This clonotype has a count of ten or more. This chain connects TRBV6-1 to TRBJ2-7; D possibly corresponds to TRBD1 (6 bases). Looked up from germline, CDR1 is MNHNS and CDR2 is SASEGT. The V end lost 5 bases, the J end lost 2 bases, and 16 bases lay between the germline ends. The CDR3 contains 15 residues. CDR3 loop: CASSRTGTIAYEQYF. Written as DNA, the CDR3 is TGTGCCAGCAGTCGGACCGGGACAATCGCCTACGAGCAGTACTTC.

The V call is TRBV20-1, the J call TRBJ2-7; 13 bases are shared with TRBD2. Germline V CDR1 and CDR2: DFQATT, SNEGSKA (reference sequence). Losses at the gene ends were 6 bases for V and 4 bases for J; bases not matched to a gene: 15. This CDR3 is built from 17 residues. The DNA of the CDR3 is TGCAGTGCGCAACCGGGACTAGCGGGAATCGTGACATACGAGCAGTACTTC. The encoded protein is CSAQPGLAGIVTYEQYF.

The chain is built from TRBV20-1 and TRBJ2-7; D gene ambiguous. The germline V gene has CDR1 DFQATT and CDR2 SNEGSKA (reference sequence). V lost 0 bases and J 5 bases, leaving 17 bases between the germline ends. The CDR3 has 15 amino acids. CDR3 sequence (DNA): TGCAGTGCTAGAGAGCTGGGCCACGGTATGAACGAGCAGTACTTC. Amino acid sequence: CSARELGHGMNEQYF.

The chain uses TRBV12-3 or TRBV12-4 and TRBJ2-7; D perhaps matches TRBD1 (7 bases). The length of the CDR3 is 16 residues. Trimming removed 6 bases at V and 2 bases at J, with 20 bases between. The CDR3 spells CASRSRGDRGAYEQYF. The CDR3 DNA reads as TGTGCCAGCAGATCCAGGGGGGATAGGGGAGCCTACGAGCAGTACTTC.

This sequence joins TRBV5-1 and TRBJ2-1; TRBD1 might be the D (5 bases). V lost 1 base and J 8 bases, leaving 10 bases between the germline ends. Germline V gene lookup returns CDR1 SGHRS and CDR2 YFSETQ. This CDR3 contains 13 residues. The CDR3 loop is CASSLQGKDEQFF. The CDR3 DNA follows: TGCGCCAGCAGCTTGCAGGGTAAGGATGAGCAGTTCTTC.

This clonotype was detected only a few times. V is TRBV20-1 and J is TRBJ1-2; D unresolved. Between the trimmed V and J ends, which lost 4 bases and 0 bases, there was a span of 12 bases. In germline, CDR1 is DFQATT, CDR2 SNEGSKA (reference sequence). The CDR3 extends over 14 amino acids. The CDR3 bases are TGCAGTGCTAACCTACCGAGCGCTAACTATGGCTACACCTTC. It encodes CSANLPSANYGYTF.

This clonotype was observed a handful of times. The CDR3 region is CASSPASSSGTEAFF. CDR3 nucleotides: TGTGCCAGCAGCCCCGCTTCGAGTTCGGGCACTGAAGCTTTCTTT. This chain joins TRBV7-6 and TRBJ1-1, with D hard to call. The germline gives CDR1 SGHVS, CDR2 FNYEAQ. CDR3 length equals 15 residues. Trimming took off 5 bases at V and 4 bases at J, with 17 bases between the two ends.

This clonotype was seen many times. The chain links TRBV27 to TRBJ2-5; D uncertain. There are 13 residues in the CDR3. Germline V gene data show CDR1 as MNHEY and CDR2 as SMNVEV (reference sequence). V lost 5 bases and J lost 7, with 14 bases in between. In DNA form, the CDR3 reads TGTGCCAGCAGTCCCTACGCGGAGTGGACCCAGTACTTC. Encoded protein: CASSPYAEWTQYF.

The J gene is TRBJ2-1, the V gene TRBV7-2; TRBD2 is a possible D gene (5 bases). V was pared by 5 bases and J by 12 bases, with 17 bases between. The CDR3 sequence is 13 residues long. CDR1 is SGHTA and CDR2 is FQGNSA in the germline V gene. The CDR3 loop reads CASSRTRDRGQFF. The DNA of the CDR3 is TGTGCCAGCAGCCGCACTAGGGATCGTGGGCAGTTCTTC.

The V and J genes are TRBV5-1 and TRBJ1-1; D not resolved. CDR1 and CDR2 (germline): SGHRS, YFSETQ. This CDR3 has 15 amino acids. The V end lost 4 bases, the J end lost 0 bases, and 13 bases lay between the germline ends. The CDR3 reads CASSALGDMNTEAFF. The CDR3 DNA follows: TGCGCCAGCAGCGCCCTGGGTGATATGAACACTGAAGCTTTCTTT.

The sample holds a few counts of this clonotype. This sequence joins TRBV10-3 and TRBJ2-3; D might be TRBD2 (6 bases). Germline CDR1 ENHRY, CDR2 SYGVKD. The CDR3 runs to 17 residues. Trimming took off 4 bases at V and 2 bases at J, with 19 bases between the two ends. The CDR3 DNA sequence: TGTGCCATCAGTGGGGCGGGATTACTAAGATCCACAGATACGCAGTATTTT. Translation: CAISGAGLLRSTDTQYF.

This clonotype was observed at least ten times. This chain uses TRBV29-1 with TRBJ2-3; D is possibly TRBD2 (6 bases). V shed 7 bases and J shed 6 bases, with 23 bases lying between them. The CDR3 is 15 amino acids. Per germline, CDR1 SQVTM and CDR2 ANQGSEA. CDR3 in DNA: TGCAGCGCAGCTAGCGTAGCGAACCGATGGGATACGCAGTATTTT. This gives the protein CSAASVANRWDTQYF.

This rearrangement joins TRBV29-1 to TRBJ2-3; possible D gene TRBD2, 7 bases. Trimming took off 5 bases at V and 6 bases at J, with 18 bases between the two ends. From germline, CDR1 is SQVTM and CDR2 ANQGSEA. The CDR3 is 14 residues long. The CDR3 reads CSVRRGAGVDTQYF. CDR3 bases: TGCAGCGTTCGCAGGGGCGCGGGAGTGGATACGCAGTATTTT.

Ten or more counts support this clonotype. V and J are TRBV10-3 and TRBJ2-1, with no clear D. Trimming removed 7 bases from V and 10 bases from J, with 17 bases in between. The germline CDR1 and CDR2 sequences are ENHRY and SYGVKD. There are 13 residues in the CDR3. CDR3 sequence reads: CAIKTAPGGEQFF. DNA of the CDR3: TGTGCCATCAAAACGGCCCCCGGCGGCGAGCAGTTCTTC.

In its sample, this clonotype was seen a few times. The CDR3 sequence: CASSRDRDPRLYQETQYF. The CDR3 DNA sequence: TGTGCCAGCAGCCGGGATAGGGACCCGAGGTTGTACCAAGAGACCCAGTACTTC. V gene TRBV11-1 combines with J gene TRBJ2-5; D assignment may be TRBD1 or TRBD2 (5 bases each). Trimming pared 5 bases from V and 0 bases from J, leaving 22 bases between. This CDR3 has 18 amino acids. Germline CDR1 and CDR2: SGHAT and FQDESV (reference sequence).

This clonotype showed up just a few times. This chain links TRBV20-1 with TRBJ2-1, with 9 bases identical to TRBD2. Germline loops: CDR1 DFQATT, CDR2 SNEGSKA (reference sequence). Trimming at V came to 4 bases and at J to 4 bases, leaving 20 bases not matched to a gene. This CDR3 is 19 amino acids long. The CDR3 DNA reads as TGCAGTGCTACGTCGTTGGCTAGCGGGATCGGGATGGGTTACAATGAGCAGTTCTTC. It translates to CSATSLASGIGMGYNEQFF.

CDR3 residues: CASSLGPGTQTEAFF. DNA of the CDR3: TGTGCCAGCAGCTTGGGCCCCGGGACACAGACTGAAGCTTTCTTT. V gene TRBV5-6 combines with J gene TRBJ1-1, with D possibly matching TRBD1 (6 bases). The CDR3 covers 15 residues. Trimming removed 0 bases from V and 5 bases from J, with 14 bases in between. From germline, CDR1 is SGHDT and CDR2 YYEEEE.

This clonotype has a handful of counts. This chain uses TRBV20-1 with TRBJ2-1; 12 bases map to TRBD2. The V gene's germline CDR1 is DFQATT and CDR2 SNEGSKA (reference sequence). J gave up 2 bases and V 0 bases, and 17 bases lay outside the gene matches. The CDR3 length is 21 residues. CDR3 bases: TGCAGTGCTAGAGATAGGGGACTAGCGGGTCTGTCAGGAAAGGCCTACAATGAGCAGTTCTTC. Its translation is CSARDRGLAGLSGKAYNEQFF.

This clonotype was seen at least ten times. The CDR3 sequence is CASSLAGGFPRQETQYF. The CDR3 region has the DNA TGTGCCAGCAGCTTAGCAGGGGGGTTCCCTCGACAAGAGACCCAGTACTTC. The chain uses TRBV7-2 and TRBJ2-5; D tentatively fits TRBD1 or TRBD2 (6 bases each). The CDR3 consists of 17 residues. Germline V gene sequence: CDR1 SGHTA, CDR2 FQGNSA. V was shortened by 0 bases and J by 2 bases, with 16 bases between the two germline ends.

This clonotype appeared many times. The chain employs TRBV24-1 and TRBJ2-1; the D is unclear. V dropped 5 bases and J dropped 9 bases, with 13 bases sitting between them. This CDR3 comprises 13 residues. Germline V gene data show CDR1 as KGHDR and CDR2 as SFDVKD. Written as DNA, the CDR3 is TGTGCCACCAGTGGTCTCCAGGAGCTTGAGCAGTTCTTC. It specifies CATSGLQELEQFF.